The 25 T cell receptor beta chains below were found in one sample sequenced in a study of blood T cell repertoires in COVID-19 (dated by TCRdb to the early 2020s). Library creation used the immunoSEQ multiplex PCR assay. The table was pulled from immuneACCESS by TCRdb, which kept in-frame rearrangements only. Such tables lose some clones; where checked, under half of the loss comes from unresolved V genes, and the rest has no known cause. Recorded for this sample are 99,000 or so clones; about nine tenths of them occurred a single time. The ten largest account for about 15% of the sample. The sample was peripheral blood. Receptor source: a middle-aged man with acute or convalescent COVID-19.

The rearrangement joins TRBV9 to TRBJ2-7, with 14 positions matching TRBD2. V lost 3 bases to trimming and J lost 6 bases; unmatched junction nucleotides: 2. This CDR3 has 14 amino acids. Germline V lookup: CDR1 SGDLS, CDR2 YYNGEE. The chain's CDR3 is CASSGGLAGVEQYF. The CDR3 nucleotides are TGTGCCAGCAGCGGGGGACTAGCGGGAGTCGAGCAGTACTTC.

The chain joins TRBV7-9 to TRBJ1-1; D is ambiguous. From germline, CDR1 is SEHNR and CDR2 FQNEAQ (reference sequence). This CDR3 contains 15 residues. V was trimmed by 0 bases and J by 1 base, leaving 9 bases between them. The CDR3 loop reads CASSLAGPSNTEAFF. The CDR3 nucleotides are TGTGCCAGCAGCTTAGCGGGCCCCTCGAACACTGAAGCTTTCTTT.

The V call is TRBV6-8, the J call TRBJ2-1; 7 positions agree with TRBD1. Trimming removed 6 bases from V and 5 bases from J; junction bases left unmatched: 4. CDR1 and CDR2 from the germline V gene are MNHGY and SAAAGT. The CDR3 extends over 13 amino acids. The CDR3 region is CASSPTGDNEQFF. CDR3 sequence (DNA): TGTGCCAGCAGCCCAACAGGGGACAATGAGCAGTTCTTC.

The chain has TRBV19 and TRBJ1-5; the D is unclear. Per germline, CDR1 LNHDA and CDR2 SQIVND (reference sequence). Trimming removed 1 base at V and 4 bases at J, with 8 bases between. This CDR3 spans 14 amino acids. The DNA for the CDR3 is TGTGCCAGTAGTATAGGCCAGTGGAATCAGCCCCAGCATTTT. Its protein product is CASSIGQWNQPQHF.

This chain links TRBV3-1 (or the pseudogene TRBV3-2) with TRBJ2-2; TRBD2 matches 15 bases. The V gene's germline CDR1 is LGHDT and CDR2 YNNKEL (reference sequence). The CDR3 is 17 amino acids. Trimming cost V 0 bases and J 6 bases; bases outside gene matches: 2. In nucleotides, the CDR3 is TGTGCCAGCAGCCAAGAAGGGACTAGCGGGAGGCCCGGGGAGCTGTTTTTT. This codes for CASSQEGTSGRPGELFF.

The chain recombines TRBV28 with TRBJ2-4; maybe TRBD2 (5 bases). V was shortened by 2 bases and J by 5 bases, with 7 bases between the two germline ends. The germline V gene has CDR1 MDHEN and CDR2 SYDVKM. CDR3 length equals 13 residues. DNA for the CDR3: TGTGCCAGCAGTTTAGGGCGGGAAAACATTCAGTACTTC. This codes for CASSLGRENIQYF. The whole variable domain, remainder taken from reference TRBV28 and TRBJ2-4, is DVKVTQSSRYLVKRTGEKVFLECVQDMDHENMFWYRQDPGLGLRLIYFSYDVKMKEKGDIPEGYSVSREKKERFSLILESASTNQTSMYLCASSLGRENIQYFGAGTRLSVL.

This sequence joins TRBV10-3 and TRBJ1-1; 7 bases map to TRBD1. The CDR3 contains 13 residues. After removal of 4 bases from V and 3 bases from J, the junction contained 2 bases not matched to a gene. The germline V gene encodes CDR1 ENHRY and CDR2 SYGVKD. CDR3 protein: CAISAQGDTEAFF. In DNA, the CDR3 is TGTGCCATCAGTGCCCAGGGGGACACTGAAGCTTTCTTT.

The chain joins TRBV6-2 or TRBV6-3 to TRBJ2-1; tentative D call: TRBD1 (5 bases). This CDR3 is 12 amino acids long. Per the germline V gene, CDR1 is MNHEY and CDR2 is SVGEGT. V lost 0 bases to trimming and J lost 12 bases, with 9 bases between them. CDR3 DNA: TGTGCCAGCAGTTACTCGAAAGGGGTGCAGTTCTTC. It translates to CASSYSKGVQFF.

This clone was observed a few times. This sequence joins TRBV6-5 and TRBJ2-7; TRBD1 matches at 7 bases. V was clipped by 8 bases and J by 2 bases; unmatched bases: 3. The CDR3 is 12 amino acids. Germline V gene data show CDR1 as MNHEY and CDR2 as SVGAGI. DNA for the CDR3: TGTGCCAGCGGGGACAGACCCTACGAGCAGTACTTC. This gives the protein CASGDRPYEQYF.

The chain couples TRBV28 to TRBJ2-2, with D unresolved. This CDR3 is 12 amino acids long. V lost 2 bases, J lost 7 bases, and 5 bases lay in between. Germline V gene data show CDR1 as MDHEN and CDR2 as SYDVKM. The CDR3 region has the DNA TGTGCCAGCAGTTTAGAGATCGGGGAGCTGTTTTTT. It translates to CASSLEIGELFF.

The chain joins TRBV5-1 to TRBJ2-1; D is perhaps TRBD1 (6 bases). The length of the CDR3 is 17 residues. In germline, CDR1 is SGHRS, CDR2 YFSETQ. The V gene lost 3 bases and the J gene lost 6 bases, with 22 bases spanning the gap. The CDR3 sequence is CASSSGGGTLSGNEQFF. In nucleotides, the CDR3 is TGCGCCAGCAGCTCTGGTGGGGGCACCCTATCAGGCAATGAGCAGTTCTTC. Looking up the rest from reference TRBV5-1 and TRBJ2-1 gives the full variable domain: KAGVTQTPRYLIKTRGQQVTLSCSPISGHRSVSWYQQTPGQGLQFLFEYFSETQRNKGNFPGRFSGRQFSNSRSEMNVSTLELGDSALYLCASSSGGGTLSGNEQFFGPGTRLTVL.

This clone was found many times. The V call is TRBV9, the J call TRBJ1-4; D unresolved. The CDR3 sequence is 13 residues long. Germline-derived CDR1 and CDR2 are SGDLS and YYNGEE. V lost 4 bases to trimming and J lost 2 bases, with 6 bases between them. The CDR3 loop is CASSPPTNEKLFF. Written as DNA, the CDR3 is TGTGCCAGCAGCCCTCCCACTAATGAAAAACTGTTTTTT.

With respect to this clone: A much larger clone differs by one base, so this may be a read error. The chain has TRBV6-5 and TRBJ2-1; no reliable D call. The germline V gene has CDR1 MNHEY and CDR2 SVGAGI. Trimming left V 4 bases short and J 6 bases short, with 4 bases between. CDR3 length equals 11 residues. CDR3 nucleotides: TGTGCCAGCAGTTCCGGCAATGAGCAGTTCTTC. Translation gives CASSSGNEQFF.

This chain uses TRBV5-4 with TRBJ2-5; 11 bases line up with TRBD2. Germline values: CDR1 SGHNT, CDR2 YYREEE (reference sequence). J lost 4 bases, V lost 4 bases, and 9 bases had no gene match. The CDR3 spans 16 residues. CDR3 nucleotides: TGTGCCAGCAGCCCCCGGGGTAGCGGGAGGGGAGAGACCCAGTACTTC. Amino acid sequence: CASSPRGSGRGETQYF.

The chain couples TRBV11-2 to TRBJ2-1; TRBD1 aligns across 7 bases. The CDR3 covers 12 residues. CDR1 is SGHAT and CDR2 is FQNNGV in the germline V gene. The trim removed 5 bases at V and 6 bases at J, leaving 1 base unmatched. CDR3 DNA: TGTGCCAGCAGCGACAGGGTCAATGAGCAGTTCTTC. This codes for CASSDRVNEQFF.

This sequence joins TRBV20-1 and TRBJ2-1, with D possibly matching TRBD2 (5 bases). The V end lost 3 bases, the J end lost 8 bases, and 14 bases lay between the germline ends. The CDR3 totals 13 residues. Germline values: CDR1 DFQATT, CDR2 SNEGSKA (reference sequence). The CDR3 coding sequence is TGCAGTGCTAGTCGTGAGGGAACACATGAGCAGTTCTTC. Amino acid sequence: CSASREGTHEQFF.

J is TRBJ2-2 and V is TRBV9; 7 bases are shared with TRBD2. The germline V gene encodes CDR1 SGDLS and CDR2 YYNGEE. The CDR3 loop spans 15 amino acids. With 0 bases clipped from V and 6 bases from J, the junction kept 5 bases outside the gene matches. The CDR3 loop is CASSVGLALAGELFF. The CDR3 bases are TGTGCCAGCAGCGTAGGACTAGCTTTAGCCGGGGAGCTGTTTTTT. Using reference TRBV9 and TRBJ2-2 for the parts outside the CDR3, the full variable domain is DSGVTQTPKHLITATGQRVTLRCSPRSGDLSVYWYQQSLDQGLQFLIQYYNGEERAKGNILERFSAQQFPDLHSELNLSSLELGDSALYFCASSVGLALAGELFFGEGSRLTVL.

The chain employs TRBV6-6 and TRBJ2-1, with TRBD2 matching over 11 bases. This CDR3 has 15 residues. After removal of 6 bases from V and 3 bases from J, the junction contained 4 bases not matched to a gene. Per germline, CDR1 MNHNY and CDR2 SVGAGI (reference sequence). CDR3 coding DNA: TGTGCCAGCAGGTCCACTAGCGGGGGCTACAATGAGCAGTTCTTC. Translation gives CASRSTSGGYNEQFF.

The chain employs TRBV5-1 and TRBJ2-2; TRBD2 agrees at 8 bases. This CDR3 is 17 amino acids long. Germline-derived CDR1 and CDR2 are SGHRS and YFSETQ. V lost 4 bases, J lost 2 bases, and 10 bases stayed unmatched. The chain's CDR3 is CASSPPLGGGNTGELFF. The DNA of the CDR3 is TGCGCCAGCAGCCCACCCCTCGGGGGGGGAAACACCGGGGAGCTGTTTTTT.

The rearrangement joins TRBV21-1 to TRBJ1-6; the table gives TRBD1 as D, unverified against the DNA. TRBV21-1 is assigned pseudogene status. The CDR3 has 16 residues. CDR3 DNA sequence: TGTGCCAGCAGCACCCCAGGGGAAGGCTATAATTCACCCCTCCACTTT. It specifies CASSTPGEGYNSPLHF.

This rearrangement joins TRBV7-9 to TRBJ1-4; D might be TRBD1 (5 bases). This CDR3 has 14 amino acids. Trimming shortened V by 1 base and J by 4 bases, and 7 bases separated the two germline ends. CDR1 and CDR2 from the germline V gene are SEHNR and FQNEAQ (reference sequence). This CDR3 is CASSLGQINEKLFF. CDR3 in DNA: TGTGCCAGCAGCTTAGGACAGATTAATGAAAAACTGTTTTTT.

The V gene is TRBV7-8, the J gene TRBJ2-7; D is uncertain. Looked up from germline, CDR1 is SGHVS and CDR2 is FQNEAQ. V lost 0 bases and J lost 4, with 7 bases in between. The CDR3 has 13 residues. The chain's CDR3 is CASSLARFYEQYF. The CDR3 DNA sequence: TGTGCCAGCAGCTTAGCGAGGTTTTACGAGCAGTACTTC.

The J gene is TRBJ2-5, the V gene TRBV10-1; 15 nucleotides line up with TRBD2. This CDR3 has 15 amino acids. The germline gives CDR1 WNHNN, CDR2 SYGVQD (reference sequence). V lost 4 bases, J lost 4 bases, and 1 base stayed unmatched. CDR3 amino acids: CASSAGLAGGETQYF. The CDR3 nucleotides read TGCGCCAGCAGTGCGGGACTAGCGGGAGGAGAGACCCAGTACTTC.

V usage is TRBV3-1 (or the pseudogene TRBV3-2) and J usage is TRBJ2-2; TRBD2 agrees at 16 bases. Trimming cost V 6 bases and J 0 bases; bases outside gene matches: 7. The CDR3 is 19 residues long. CDR1 and CDR2 (germline): LGHDT, YNNKEL (reference sequence). This CDR3 reads CASRPPGLAGGPNTGELFF. DNA for the CDR3: TGTGCCAGCAGACCCCCGGGACTAGCGGGAGGGCCGAACACCGGGGAGCTGTTTTTT.

This chain connects TRBV30 to TRBJ1-5; the D gene is possibly TRBD1 (6 bases). The germline CDR1 and CDR2 sequences are GTSNPN and SVGIG (reference sequence). This CDR3 spans 13 amino acids. V was cut by 3 bases and J by 7 bases, with 13 bases left in between. This chain's CDR3 is CAWSPTGLQPQHF. Written as DNA, the CDR3 is TGTGCCTGGAGCCCCACAGGGTTGCAGCCCCAGCATTTT. Variable domain in full (rest from reference TRBV30 and TRBJ1-5): SQTIHQWPATLVQPVGSPLSLECTVEGTSNPNLYWYRQAAGRGLQLLFYSVGIGQISSEVPQNLSASRPQDRQFILSSKKLLLSDSGFYLCAWSPTGLQPQHFGDGTRLSIL.